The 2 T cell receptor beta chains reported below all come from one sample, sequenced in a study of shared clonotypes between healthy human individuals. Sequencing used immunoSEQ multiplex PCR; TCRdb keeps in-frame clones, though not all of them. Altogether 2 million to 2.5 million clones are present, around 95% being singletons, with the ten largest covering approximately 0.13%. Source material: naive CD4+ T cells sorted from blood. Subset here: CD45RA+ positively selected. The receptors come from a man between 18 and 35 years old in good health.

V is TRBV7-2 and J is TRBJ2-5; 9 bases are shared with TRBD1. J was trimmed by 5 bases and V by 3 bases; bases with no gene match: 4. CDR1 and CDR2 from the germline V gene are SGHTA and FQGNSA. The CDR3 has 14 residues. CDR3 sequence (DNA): TGTGCCAGCAGCTTTGACAGGGGGGTGGAGACCCAGTACTTC. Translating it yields CASSFDRGVETQYF.

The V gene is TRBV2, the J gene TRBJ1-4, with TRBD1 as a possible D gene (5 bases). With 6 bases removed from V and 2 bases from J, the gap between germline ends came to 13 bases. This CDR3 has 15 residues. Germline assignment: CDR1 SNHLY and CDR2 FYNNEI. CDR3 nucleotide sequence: TGTGCCAGCAGCAGGGACGGCCCCACTAATGAAAAACTGTTTTTT. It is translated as CASSRDGPTNEKLFF.